Included here is one T cell receptor beta chain sequence, with context. Looked up from germline, CDR1 is MDHEN and CDR2 is SYDVKM. V lost 8 bases and J lost 2, with 7 bases in between. The CDR3 is 12 amino acids. This record belongs to a study of cytomegalovirus exposure and HLA in healthy donors. With 60 Vbeta and 13 Jbeta primers, the PCR was carried out. Using immunoSEQ multiplex PCR, the repertoire was profiled, and TCRdb retains in-frame clones only, with some absent. The sample comprises over 150,000 clones, roughly 80% of which are singletons, and 2.5% to 3.5% rests with the top ten. The chain joins TRBV28 to TRBJ1-5; no firm D call. This receptor was taken from a woman in her thirties in good health and CMV-seropositive. Sequenced sample: PBMCs. This CDR3 reads CASAGGNQPQHF. In nucleotides, the CDR3 is TGTGCCAGCGCCGGTGGCAATCAGCCCCAGCATTTT.